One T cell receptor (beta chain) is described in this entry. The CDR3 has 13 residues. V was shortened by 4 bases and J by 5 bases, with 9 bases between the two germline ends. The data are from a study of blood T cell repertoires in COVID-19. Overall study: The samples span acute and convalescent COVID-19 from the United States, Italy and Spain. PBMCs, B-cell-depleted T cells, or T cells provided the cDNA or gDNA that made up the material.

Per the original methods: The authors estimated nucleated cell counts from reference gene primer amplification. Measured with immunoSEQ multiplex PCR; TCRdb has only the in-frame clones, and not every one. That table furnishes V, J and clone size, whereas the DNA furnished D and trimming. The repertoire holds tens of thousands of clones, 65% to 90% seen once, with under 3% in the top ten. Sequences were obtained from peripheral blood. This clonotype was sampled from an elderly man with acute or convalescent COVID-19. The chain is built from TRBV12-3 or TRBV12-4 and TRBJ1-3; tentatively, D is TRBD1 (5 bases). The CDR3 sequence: CASSYPGRNTIYF. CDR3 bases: TGTGCCAGCAGTTATCCAGGGAGAAACACCATATATTTT.